Listed below are T cell receptor beta chains from one sample, sequenced in a study of blood T cell repertoires in COVID-19. Method: immunoSEQ multiplex PCR; TCRdb's copy keeps in-frame clones and lacks some. The data contain under 65,000 clones, about nine tenths of them singletons. Sequenced sample: peripheral blood. The receptors come from a human donor in a cohort sampled during active COVID-19. CDR3s include the opening cysteine and the closing phenylalanine or tryptophan. The D gene is left open where the match is weak. Rows may omit the clone size; those that give it use once, few, many or a size class.

J gene,D gene,V gene,clone size,CDR3 DNA,CDR3 protein
TRBJ1-4,.,TRBV11-2,.,TGTGCCAGCAGCTCAACAGGGCATGAAAAACTGTTTTTT,CASSSTGHEKLFF
TRBJ1-2,.,TRBV5-4,few,TGTGCCAGCAGCTTGGACTCTAACTATGGCTACACCTTC,CASSLDSNYGYTF
TRBJ1-2,.,TRBV7-3,few,TGTGCCAGCAGCTTAACCCCCGGGAAGGGCTATGGCTACACCTTC,CASSLTPGKGYGYTF
TRBJ1-2,.,TRBV28,medium-sized,TGTGCCAGCAAGAGGCAGGGTATTAACTATGGCTACACCTTC,CASKRQGINYGYTF
TRBJ2-1,.,TRBV28,.,TGTGCCAGCAGTTTTACAACACCAGGCTCCTACAATGAGCAGTTCTTC,CASSFTTPGSYNEQFF
TRBJ1-1,TRBD1,TRBV6-1,once,TGTGCCAGCAGTGAGACAGGGGGCCGCACTGAAGCTTTCTTT,CASSETGGRTEAFF
TRBJ2-1,.,TRBV5-1,.,TGCGCCAGCAGCTTGGCCTGGGGGGGGCACAATGAGCAGTTCTTC,CASSLAWGGHNEQFF
TRBJ2-2,.,TRBV5-4,.,TGTGCCAGCAGCTTGGCGGGTGGTGCGGAGCTGTTTTTT,CASSLAGGAELFF
TRBJ2-2,TRBD2,TRBV15,.,TGTGCCACCAGCAGAGATTGGGAGGGATACACCGGGGAGCTGTTTTTT,CATSRDWEGYTGELFF
TRBJ2-3,.,TRBV5-4,.,TGTGCCAGCAGCTTGGGGGCCCCAGCTACAGATACGCAGTATTTT,CASSLGAPATDTQYF
TRBJ1-2,.,TRBV9,.,TGTGCCAGCAGCGTGCCGAGACACCCCGCTGAGCCTCATGGCTACACCTTC,CASSVPRHPAEPHGYTF
TRBJ2-7,.,TRBV29-1,.,TGCAGCGTGAGGGACTACGAGCAGTACTTC,CSVRDYEQYF
TRBJ2-5,.,TRBV18,.,TGTGCCAGCTTTCCGCATCGGCAAGAGACCCAGTACTTC,CASFPHRQETQYF
TRBJ2-7,.,TRBV6-5,.,TGTGCCAGCAGTTACTCGACTGGGACAACCCCCTACGAGCAGTACTTC,CASSYSTGTTPYEQYF
TRBJ2-5,.,TRBV5-5,.,TGTGCCAGCAGACCTTCTGTGGGGGGACAGACCCAGTACTTC,CASRPSVGGQTQYF
TRBJ1-2,.,TRBV29-1,.,TGCAGCGTTGATCGCCAGGGGCCTGGCTACACCTTC,CSVDRQGPGYTF
TRBJ2-7,.,TRBV7-9,.,TGTGCCAGCAGGTTAGGGCAGGGGGAGCAGTACTTC,CASRLGQGEQYF